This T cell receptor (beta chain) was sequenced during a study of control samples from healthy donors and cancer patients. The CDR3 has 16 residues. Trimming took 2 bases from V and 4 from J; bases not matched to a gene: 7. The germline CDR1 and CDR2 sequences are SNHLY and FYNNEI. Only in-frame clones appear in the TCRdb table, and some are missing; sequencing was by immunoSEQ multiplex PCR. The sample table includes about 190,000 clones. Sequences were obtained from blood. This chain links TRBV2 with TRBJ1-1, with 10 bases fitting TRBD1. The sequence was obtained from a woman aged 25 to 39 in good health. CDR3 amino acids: CASSERPRTGGTEAFF. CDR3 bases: TGTGCCAGCAGTGAAAGGCCTAGGACAGGGGGCACTGAAGCTTTCTTT.